This passage covers 29 T cell receptor beta chains from one sample sequenced in a study of blood T cell repertoires in COVID-19. Generated by immunoSEQ multiplex PCR, the TCRdb table keeps only in-frame clones and is missing some. Among around 180,000 clones listed, more than 75% were seen once. Material for sequencing was PBMCs or T cells enriched from blood (not recorded which). Receptors originate from a woman aged 25 to 39 who had recovered from COVID-19.

This clone was detected only a few times. This chain connects TRBV15 to TRBJ1-4, with TRBD1 identical over 7 bases. V dropped 0 bases and J dropped 7; count of bases not matched to a gene: 2. The CDR3 length is 14 residues. Germline-derived CDR1 and CDR2 are LNHNV and YYDKDF (reference sequence). For the CDR3, the DNA is TGTGCCACCAGCAGAGATCAGGGGGGTGAAAAACTGTTTTTT. Encoded protein: CATSRDQGGEKLFF.

The chain is built from TRBV27 and TRBJ2-5, with 8 bases lining up with TRBD1. The V gene end was trimmed by 3 bases and the J gene end by 5 bases; junction bases not matched to a gene: 14. This CDR3 spans 17 amino acids. The V gene's germline CDR1 is MNHEY and CDR2 SMNVEV (reference sequence). Here the CDR3 DNA reads TGTGCCAGCAGTTTTCCCCCGCGGGCAGGGGGCTGGGAGACCCAGTACTTC. It translates to CASSFPPRAGGWETQYF.

The gene calls are TRBV19 and TRBJ1-2; TRBD1 matches 8 bases. Germline V gene lookup returns CDR1 LNHDA and CDR2 SQIVND (reference sequence). V lost 4 bases, J lost 5 bases, and 15 bases stayed unmatched. The CDR3 contains 17 residues. The CDR3 loop reads CASSTPGQGSLRYGYTF. Written as DNA, the CDR3 is TGTGCCAGTAGTACACCAGGACAGGGCTCCCTCCGGTATGGCTACACCTTC.

This clone has only one observation. V usage is TRBV19 and J usage is TRBJ1-1; D uncertain. This CDR3 is 15 amino acids long. CDR1 and CDR2 (germline): LNHDA, SQIVND (reference sequence). Trimming shortened V by 2 bases and J by 0 bases, and 10 bases separated the two germline ends. The CDR3 bases are TGTGCCAGTAGTATACGCGCCAGGATGAACACTGAAGCTTTCTTT. It is translated as CASSIRARMNTEAFF.

The chain links TRBV10-3 to TRBJ2-1; tentatively, D is TRBD2 (6 bases). CDR1 is ENHRY and CDR2 is SYGVKD in the germline V gene. V dropped 4 bases and J dropped 8 bases, with 18 bases sitting between them. The CDR3 is 15 amino acids. The CDR3 sequence: CAISGTAGFVDEQFF. CDR3 DNA: TGTGCCATCAGTGGGACGGCGGGATTCGTCGATGAGCAGTTCTTC.

This rearrangement joins TRBV14 to TRBJ1-6, with a tentative D call TRBD1 (6 bases). Germline V gene sequence: CDR1 SGHDN, CDR2 FVKESK. Trimming shortened V by 0 bases and J by 9 bases, and 15 bases separated the two germline ends. This CDR3 comprises 16 residues. CDR3 nucleotides: TGTGCCAGCAGCCAAGAGGGCAGGGGATGGGGTTCACCCCTCCACTTT. Protein product: CASSQEGRGWGSPLHF.

The chain combines TRBV4-1 with TRBJ1-1; no clear D. The V gene's germline CDR1 is MGHRA and CDR2 YSYEKL. V was shortened by 0 bases and J by 0 bases, with 5 bases between the two germline ends. This CDR3 comprises 14 residues. The CDR3 here is CASSQDYLNTEAFF. CDR3 in DNA: TGCGCCAGCAGCCAAGATTATCTGAACACTGAAGCTTTCTTT.

As to this clone: This sample includes further DNA sequences coding for the same CDR3. This chain's CDR3 is CASSSGTSGSYNEQFF. For the CDR3, the DNA is TGTGCCAGCAGTTCCGGGACTAGCGGCAGCTACAATGAGCAGTTCTTC. This chain joins TRBV28 and TRBJ2-1; 11 nucleotides align to TRBD2. The CDR3 runs 16 residues. J was trimmed by 3 bases and V by 4 bases; bases with no gene match: 5. CDR1 MDHEN and CDR2 SYDVKM come from the germline V gene.

V usage is TRBV25-1 and J usage is TRBJ2-3; 13 nucleotides align to TRBD2. CDR1 and CDR2 from the germline V gene are MGHDK and SYGVNS. There are 16 residues in the CDR3. V shed 6 bases and J 1 base; nucleotides not matched to a gene: 4. CDR3 amino acids: CASSPTSGRGTDTQYF. The DNA of the CDR3 is TGTGCCAGCAGCCCAACTAGCGGGAGGGGCACAGATACGCAGTATTTT.

The rearrangement links TRBV27 to TRBJ2-7; D uncertain. The CDR3 sequence is 14 residues long. Trimming took off 5 bases at V and 3 bases at J, with 14 bases between the two ends. The germline V gene encodes CDR1 MNHEY and CDR2 SMNVEV (reference sequence). The CDR3 DNA is TGTGCCAGCAGTCCTCGAAGACTCGACTACGAGCAGTACTTC. Its translation: CASSPRRLDYEQYF.

This clone was found many times. This CDR3 reads CASSQELARQETQYF. The CDR3 nucleotides read TGTGCCAGCAGCCAAGAGCTAGCACGTCAAGAGACCCAGTACTTC. This sequence joins TRBV4-2 and TRBJ2-5; perhaps TRBD2 as D (5 bases). CDR1 is LGHNA, CDR2 YNFKEQ, per germline. The CDR3 is 15 amino acids. V gave up 0 bases and J gave up 2 bases, with 10 bases separating them.

The chain has TRBV4-1 and TRBJ2-3, with D perhaps matching TRBD1 (5 bases). This CDR3 spans 16 amino acids. Germline values: CDR1 MGHRA, CDR2 YSYEKL. V was shortened by 1 base and J by 2 bases, with 13 bases between the two germline ends. The CDR3 coding sequence is TGCGCCAGCAGCCAAGCCGTAGACAGATCCACAGATACGCAGTATTTT. It yields the protein CASSQAVDRSTDTQYF.

The chain has TRBV6-1 and TRBJ2-7; a weak D match, TRBD2 (6 bases). The V and J ends lost 0 bases and 4 bases respectively, with 16 bases between them. The CDR3 contains 16 residues. Germline V gene sequence: CDR1 MNHNS, CDR2 SASEGT. This CDR3 is CASSEAVVAEVYEQYF. CDR3 DNA sequence: TGTGCCAGCAGTGAAGCGGTAGTAGCGGAGGTGTACGAGCAGTACTTC.

The V gene is TRBV28, the J gene TRBJ1-3, with D possibly being TRBD1 (5 bases). CDR3 length: 14 residues. V dropped 3 bases and J dropped 4 bases, with 10 bases sitting between them. Per the germline V gene, CDR1 is MDHEN and CDR2 is SYDVKM. The CDR3 bases are TGTGCCAGCAGTTTCTCTGCAGGGGGAAACACCATATATTTT. Translating it yields CASSFSAGGNTIYF.

This clone was detected only once. The chain carries TRBV19 and TRBJ2-2; D perhaps matches TRBD1 (5 bases). The germline CDR1 and CDR2 sequences are LNHDA and SQIVND (reference sequence). V lost 6 bases and J 1 base, leaving 9 bases between the germline ends. The CDR3 length is 14 residues. CDR3 DNA sequence: TGTGCCAGTAGCTCAGGGCGGAACACCGGGGAGCTGTTTTTT. Residues: CASSSGRNTGELFF. The full variable domain, completed using reference TRBV19 and TRBJ2-2, is DGGITQSPKYLFRKEGQNVTLSCEQNLNHDAMYWYRQDPGQGLRLIYYSQIVNDFQKGDIAEGYSVSREKKESFPLTVTSAQKNPTAFYLCASSSGRNTGELFFGEGSRLTVL.

The chain uses TRBV15 and TRBJ2-1, with D hard to call. The CDR3 totals 13 residues. The germline CDR1 and CDR2 sequences are LNHNV and YYDKDF (reference sequence). V was pared by 0 bases and J by 5 bases, with 5 bases between. The CDR3 nucleotides read TGTGCCACCAGCAGAGATGGAGACAATGAGCAGTTCTTC. Translated, it gives CATSRDGDNEQFF.

The chain is built from TRBV27 and TRBJ1-5; 11 bases are shared with TRBD1. CDR3 size: 14 residues. Germline-derived CDR1 and CDR2 are MNHEY and SMNVEV (reference sequence). Trimming removed 8 bases from V and 5 bases from J; junction bases left unmatched: 5. CDR3 DNA: TGTGCCAGCGCAGGACAGGGGGCCGATCAGCCCCAGCATTTT. Its protein is CASAGQGADQPQHF.

The chain recombines TRBV15 with TRBJ2-3; a possible D gene is TRBD2 (5 bases). The CDR3 covers 14 residues. Germline V gene sequence: CDR1 LNHNV, CDR2 YYDKDF (reference sequence). V gave up 4 bases and J gave up 5 bases, with 13 bases separating them. The CDR3 is CATSTRLTRDTQYF. For the CDR3, the DNA is TGTGCCACCAGCACCCGCCTAACTAGAGATACGCAGTATTTT.

The chain combines TRBV2 with TRBJ1-3; D gene unclear. The CDR3 loop spans 14 amino acids. The V end was cut by 6 bases, the J end by 0 bases, with 9 bases between. Looked up from germline, CDR1 is SNHLY and CDR2 is FYNNEI. CDR3 nucleotide sequence: TGTGCCAGCAGAGCGGGCCGCTCTGGAAACACCATATATTTT. It yields the protein CASRAGRSGNTIYF.

The chain employs TRBV11-2 and TRBJ2-7; 12 bases are shared with TRBD2. J gave up 4 bases and V 4 bases, and 5 bases lay outside the gene matches. The germline CDR1 and CDR2 sequences are SGHAT and FQNNGV. The CDR3 length is 15 residues. CDR3 nucleotides: TGTGCCAGCAGCTCGGGACTAGCGGGCCCATACGAGCAGTACTTC. It codes for CASSSGLAGPYEQYF.

The gene calls are TRBV27 and TRBJ2-7, with 7 bases lining up with TRBD1. Germline CDR1 MNHEY, CDR2 SMNVEV (reference sequence). V lost 5 bases, J lost 3 bases, and 7 bases stayed unmatched. There are 14 residues in the CDR3. The CDR3 loop reads CASSKNRDSYEQYF. The CDR3 DNA follows: TGTGCCAGCAGTAAAAACCGGGACAGCTACGAGCAGTACTTC.

The chain employs TRBV27 and TRBJ2-2, with D maybe TRBD2 (7 bases). The germline CDR1 and CDR2 sequences are MNHEY and SMNVEV (reference sequence). This CDR3 has 22 amino acids. The V end lost 8 bases, the J end lost 2 bases, and 36 bases lay between the germline ends. The CDR3 loop is CASFPFGGLHRLAPANTGELFF. The CDR3 DNA is TGTGCCAGCTTCCCCTTCGGGGGGCTTCACCGACTAGCCCCAGCTAACACCGGGGAGCTGTTTTTT.

This clone has ten or more counts. The V gene is TRBV4-1, the J gene TRBJ2-7; 13 bases line up with TRBD2. Per germline, CDR1 MGHRA and CDR2 YSYEKL. V lost 0 bases, J lost 12 bases, and 2 bases stayed unmatched. CDR3 length equals 13 residues. The CDR3 spells CASSQDWTSGRYF. The CDR3 region has the DNA TGCGCCAGCAGCCAAGATTGGACTAGCGGGAGGTACTTC.

The CDR3: CASSAFGTSSNEQFF. DNA for the CDR3: TGTGCCAGCAGCGCCTTCGGGACTAGTAGCAATGAGCAGTTCTTC. The V call is TRBV5-6, the J call TRBJ2-1, with 8 bases that match TRBD2. Looked up from germline, CDR1 is SGHDT and CDR2 is YYEEEE. This CDR3 spans 15 amino acids. V shed 4 bases, J shed 6 bases, and the junction held 9 bases outside the gene matches.

The chain employs TRBV7-2 and TRBJ1-5; the match to TRBD1 covers 7 bases. The CDR3 sequence is 15 residues long. Germline V gene data show CDR1 as SGHTA and CDR2 as FQGNSA. J gave up 2 bases and V 5 bases, and 6 bases lay outside the gene matches. CDR3 bases: TGTGCCAGCAGCCCAAACACAGGGGGCAATCAGCCCCAGCATTTT. Encoded protein: CASSPNTGGNQPQHF.

This clone appeared a single time. The chain joins TRBV10-2 to TRBJ1-4; TRBD1 matches at 8 bases. In germline, CDR1 is WSHSY, CDR2 SAAADI. V gave up 2 bases and J gave up 7 bases; unmatched junction bases: 3. CDR3 length: 14 residues. CDR3 in amino acids: CASSEDRGGEKLFF. Written as DNA, the CDR3 is TGCGCCAGCAGTGAGGACAGGGGCGGTGAAAAACTGTTTTTT.

The rearrangement uses TRBV11-2 and TRBJ2-1, with a tentative D call TRBD1 (6 bases). This CDR3 region has 15 residues. The V and J ends lost 6 bases and 2 bases respectively, with 14 bases between them. Germline assignment: CDR1 SGHAT and CDR2 FQNNGV. CDR3 sequence (DNA): TGTGCCAGCAGTGGGGAACAGGGTCCCTACAATGAGCAGTTCTTC. This encodes CASSGEQGPYNEQFF.

This sequence joins TRBV28 and TRBJ2-7, with TRBD1 matching over 7 bases. CDR1 is MDHEN, CDR2 SYDVKM, per germline. This CDR3 contains 16 residues. J was trimmed by 3 bases and V by 4 bases; bases with no gene match: 12. CDR3 nucleotide sequence: TGTGCCAGCAGTTCCGAACAGGTTTACAGGGGCTACGAGCAGTACTTC. It yields the protein CASSSEQVYRGYEQYF.

The chain carries TRBV27 and TRBJ2-7, with D maybe TRBD1 (5 bases). Germline loops: CDR1 MNHEY, CDR2 SMNVEV (reference sequence). Trimming took off 5 bases at V and 5 bases at J, with 28 bases between the two ends. The length of the CDR3 is 18 residues. CDR3 DNA: TGTGCCAGCAGTACCAGGGTCCGTGCCTCAGGGTCCATCAACGAGCAGTACTTC. This encodes CASSTRVRASGSINEQYF.